This TCR beta chain was identified during a study of T cell responses to AZD1222 COVID-19 vaccine (TCRdb year 2021). For the wider study: Because spike-specific TCR depth and breadth did not differ between the two schedules, AZD1222 recipients who got a second dose at roughly 4 weeks were pooled with those who got a second dose at roughly 12 weeks. A total of 233 trial participants underwent TCR sequencing, of whom more than 200 had received two doses of AZD1222 and around 26 had received two doses of the MenACWY control vaccine. Trial participants were enrolled by age into subgroups of 18-55, 56-69 and 70-plus years, and roughly 150, 30 and 60 TCR-sequenced participants, respectively, were included in these subgroups.

The CDR3 regions of human TCRbeta chains were subjected to immunosequencing. On the study's bioinformatics: TCRs in the repertoires were matched against a reference library of SARS-CoV-2-specific TCRs that had been generated with the MIRA antigen-specificity platform. Breadth meant the fraction of unique TCRs that were SARS-CoV-2-associated, whereas depth meant the fraction of total T cells that were SARS-CoV-2-associated. Each spike-specific TCR was assigned to its reactive spike region and to a CD4 or CD8 class using the MIRA data. Log10-transformed breadth and depth values were compared by one-way ANOVA with Sidak's multiple comparisons tests. Entries here come from immuneACCESS through TCRdb and include only in-frame sequences with V and J called. Some clones fail to appear in such tables; in the studies checked, an unresolved V gene covers under half of the shortfall, and the cause of the remainder is unknown. From that table come the V and J calls and clone size; the DNA was used to work out D and trimming. Present in this sample are some 120,000 clones, approximately 90% of which were seen just once. Approximately 1% of the sample is in the top ten clones.

The sample's time point label, in plain terms: baseline before first vaccination. Vaccinee samples were obtained from the UK trials COV001 and COV002, which included a single-blind randomized controlled phase 2/3 trial of AZD1222 (ChAdOx1 nCoV-19) in healthy adults. For TCRbeta chain sequencing, PBMC samples were collected from trial participants at day 0 and at day 28 after the second dose. The V end gives up 1 base and the J end 4 bases, leaving 7 bases in the junction not matched to a gene. The germline V gene yields SGHRS for CDR1 and YFSETQ for CDR2. Including cysteine and phenylalanine, the CDR3 has 15 amino acids. Of the read, only the CDR3 DNA is kept; its 45 bases are in frame from base 1. Findings and caveats that apply to the study as a whole: Conclusions about previously exposed vaccinees are limited, since just five or six AZD1222 recipients were seropositive for SARS-CoV-2 at baseline. Because no samples from the day 14 peak response were available, repertoires could be characterized only after the peak T cell response. The vaccine-associated CD4 TCRs covered the entire spike protein, and the dominant responses fell in regions 160-218 and 743-854. The 56-69-year group was small, and its depth increase did not reach significance, likely because of low power. After two AZD1222 doses, both the breadth and the depth of spike-specific TCRs were significantly higher than at day 0 and than in MenACWY recipients. Most participants were white British and females outnumbered males, and the authors suggested that clonal diversity may have been underestimated. Nearly half of unique spike-specific TCRs reportedly recognized epitopes outside regions mutated in the B.1.351 and B.1.1.7 variants.

Concerning this clone: Its recognized antigen is unknown. No qualities accompany the bases; no much larger clone lies one base away.

This sequence was found in an adult in good health. In this chain, TRBV5-1 is recombined with TRBJ1-1, and 7 bases in between align with TRBD1. The sample consisted of peripheral blood, taken on day 0 of AZD1222 vaccination. The nucleotide sequence is TGCGCCAGCAGCTTGCAGACACAGGGGACCACTGAAGCTTTCTTT. It is translated as CASSLQTQGTTEAFF. The entire variable domain, with the stretches around the CDR3 drawn from the reference TRBV5-1 and TRBJ1-1 proteins, is KAGVTQTPRYLIKTRGQQVTLSCSPISGHRSVSWYQQTPGQGLQFLFEYFSETQRNKGNFPGRFSGRQFSNSRSEMNVSTLELGDSALYLCASSLQTQGTTEAFFGQGTRLTVV.